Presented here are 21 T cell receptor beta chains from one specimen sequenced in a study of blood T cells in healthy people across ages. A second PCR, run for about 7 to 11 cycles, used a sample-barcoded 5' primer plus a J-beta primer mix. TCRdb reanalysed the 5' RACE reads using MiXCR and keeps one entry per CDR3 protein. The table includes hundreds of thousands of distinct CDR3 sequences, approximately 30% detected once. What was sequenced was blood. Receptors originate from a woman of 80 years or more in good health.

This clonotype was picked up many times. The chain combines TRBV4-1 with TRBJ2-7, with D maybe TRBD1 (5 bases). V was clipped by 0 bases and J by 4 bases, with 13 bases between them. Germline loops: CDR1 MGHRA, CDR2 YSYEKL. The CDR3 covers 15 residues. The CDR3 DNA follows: TGCGCCAGCAGCCAAGAATGGGGCAGGGTGTACGAGCAGTACTTC. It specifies CASSQEWGRVYEQYF.

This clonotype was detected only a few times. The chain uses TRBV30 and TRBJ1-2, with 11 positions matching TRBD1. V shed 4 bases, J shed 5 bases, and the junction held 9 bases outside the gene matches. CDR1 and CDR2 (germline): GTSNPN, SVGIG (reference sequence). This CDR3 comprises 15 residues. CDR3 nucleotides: TGTGCCTGGAACCGGGACAGGGGGTCTGGGTATGGCTACACCTTC. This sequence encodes CAWNRDRGSGYGYTF.

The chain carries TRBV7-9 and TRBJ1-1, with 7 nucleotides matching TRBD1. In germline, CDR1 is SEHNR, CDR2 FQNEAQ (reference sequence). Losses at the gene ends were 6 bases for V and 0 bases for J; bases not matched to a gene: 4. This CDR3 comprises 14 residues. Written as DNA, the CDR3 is TGTGCCAGCAGGCCTGACAGGGTGAACACTGAAGCTTTCTTT. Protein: CASRPDRVNTEAFF.

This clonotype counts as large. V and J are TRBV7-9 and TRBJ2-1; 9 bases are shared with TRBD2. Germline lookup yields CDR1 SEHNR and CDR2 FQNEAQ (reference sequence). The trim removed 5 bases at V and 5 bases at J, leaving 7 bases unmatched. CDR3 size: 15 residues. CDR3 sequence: CASSPRLAENNEQFF. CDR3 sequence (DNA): TGTGCCAGCAGCCCAAGACTAGCGGAAAACAATGAGCAGTTCTTC. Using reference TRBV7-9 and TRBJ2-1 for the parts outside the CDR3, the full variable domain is DTGVSQNPRHKITKRGQNVTFRCDPISEHNRLYWYRQTLGQGPEFLTYFQNEAQLEKSRLLSDRFSAERPKGSFSTLEIQRTEQGDSAMYLCASSPRLAENNEQFFGPGTRLTVL.

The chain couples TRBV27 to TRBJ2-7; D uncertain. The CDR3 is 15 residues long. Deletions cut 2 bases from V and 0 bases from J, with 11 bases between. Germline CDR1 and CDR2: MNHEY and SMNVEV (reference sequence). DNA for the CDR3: TGTGCCAGCAGTTTAAAGTCTTATAGCTCCTACGAGCAGTACTTC. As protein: CASSLKSYSSYEQYF.

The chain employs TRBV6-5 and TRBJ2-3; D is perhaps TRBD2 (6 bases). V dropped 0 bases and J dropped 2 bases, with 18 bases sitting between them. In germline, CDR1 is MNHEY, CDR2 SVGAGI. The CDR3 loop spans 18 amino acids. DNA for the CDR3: TGTGCCAGCAGTTACTCGACCCGTGCGGGACCAGTCACAGATACGCAGTATTTT. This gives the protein CASSYSTRAGPVTDTQYF.

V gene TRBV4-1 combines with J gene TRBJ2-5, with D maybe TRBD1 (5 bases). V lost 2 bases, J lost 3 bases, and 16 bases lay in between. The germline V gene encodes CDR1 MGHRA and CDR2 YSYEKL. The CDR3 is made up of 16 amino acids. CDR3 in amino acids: CASSQYSAPGKETQYF. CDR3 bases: TGCGCCAGCAGCCAATACTCAGCCCCAGGGAAAGAGACCCAGTACTTC.

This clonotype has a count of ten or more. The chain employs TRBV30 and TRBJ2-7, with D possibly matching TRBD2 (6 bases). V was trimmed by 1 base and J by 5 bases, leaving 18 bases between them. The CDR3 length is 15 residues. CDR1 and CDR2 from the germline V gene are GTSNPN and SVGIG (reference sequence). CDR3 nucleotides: TGTGCCTGGAGTGAGGGGACTGGGACGTTCGACGAGCAGTACTTC. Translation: CAWSEGTGTFDEQYF.

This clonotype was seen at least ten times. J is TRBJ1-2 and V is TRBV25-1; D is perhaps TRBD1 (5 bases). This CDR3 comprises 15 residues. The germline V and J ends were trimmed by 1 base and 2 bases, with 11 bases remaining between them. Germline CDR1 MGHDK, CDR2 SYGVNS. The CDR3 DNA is TGTGCCAGCAGTGAATTCGGGGCAGGGAACTATGGCTACACCTTC. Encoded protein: CASSEFGAGNYGYTF.

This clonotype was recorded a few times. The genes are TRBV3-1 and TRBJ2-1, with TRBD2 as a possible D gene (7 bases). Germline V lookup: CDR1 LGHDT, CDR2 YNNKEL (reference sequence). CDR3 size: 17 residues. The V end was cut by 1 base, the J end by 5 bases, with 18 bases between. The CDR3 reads CASSQVSRGGADNEQFF. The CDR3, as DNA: TGTGCCAGCAGCCAAGTTTCCCGAGGGGGGGCCGACAATGAGCAGTTCTTC.

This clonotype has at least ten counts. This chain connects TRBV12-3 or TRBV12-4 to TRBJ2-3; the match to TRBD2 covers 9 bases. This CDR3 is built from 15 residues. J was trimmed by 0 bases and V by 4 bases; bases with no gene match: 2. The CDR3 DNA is TGTGCCAGCAGTTCTGGACTAGCGAGCACAGATACGCAGTATTTT. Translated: CASSSGLASTDTQYF.

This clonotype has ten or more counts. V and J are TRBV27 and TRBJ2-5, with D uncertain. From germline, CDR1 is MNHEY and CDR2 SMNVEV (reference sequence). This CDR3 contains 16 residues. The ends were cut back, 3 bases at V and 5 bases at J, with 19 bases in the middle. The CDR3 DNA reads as TGTGCCAGCAGTTTCTCCCCCAGACCCGTCGGGGAGACCCAGTACTTC. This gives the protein CASSFSPRPVGETQYF.

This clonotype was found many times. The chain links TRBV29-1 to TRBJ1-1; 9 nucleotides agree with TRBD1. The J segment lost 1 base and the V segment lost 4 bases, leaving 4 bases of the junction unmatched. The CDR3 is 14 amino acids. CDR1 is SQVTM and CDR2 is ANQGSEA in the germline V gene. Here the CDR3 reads CSVGQTGGNTEAFF. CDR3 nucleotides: TGCAGCGTTGGACAGACAGGGGGGAACACTGAAGCTTTCTTT.

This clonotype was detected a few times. The CDR3, as DNA: TGTGCCAGCAGTGTGCAGGATAGGAACACTGAAGCTTTCTTT. Amino acid sequence: CASSVQDRNTEAFF. The chain joins TRBV2 to TRBJ1-1; D gene ambiguous. The CDR3 covers 14 residues. Germline-derived CDR1 and CDR2 are SNHLY and FYNNEI. Trimming removed 4 bases from V and 1 base from J, with 10 bases in between.

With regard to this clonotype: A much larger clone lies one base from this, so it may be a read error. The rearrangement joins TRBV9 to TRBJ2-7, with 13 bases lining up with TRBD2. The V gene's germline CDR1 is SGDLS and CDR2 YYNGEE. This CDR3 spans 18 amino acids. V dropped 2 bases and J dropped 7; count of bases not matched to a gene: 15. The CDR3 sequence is CASSVLGLAGRSYNEQYF. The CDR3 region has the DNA TGTGCCAGCAGCGTCCTGGGACTAGCGGGGCGTTCCTACAATGAGCAGTACTTC.

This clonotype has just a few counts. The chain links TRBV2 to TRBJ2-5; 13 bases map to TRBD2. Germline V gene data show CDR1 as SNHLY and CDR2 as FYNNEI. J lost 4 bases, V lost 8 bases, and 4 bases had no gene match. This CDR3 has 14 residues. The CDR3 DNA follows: TGTGCCAGCGGAGGACTAGCGGGGGTAGAGACCCAGTACTTC. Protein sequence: CASGGLAGVETQYF.

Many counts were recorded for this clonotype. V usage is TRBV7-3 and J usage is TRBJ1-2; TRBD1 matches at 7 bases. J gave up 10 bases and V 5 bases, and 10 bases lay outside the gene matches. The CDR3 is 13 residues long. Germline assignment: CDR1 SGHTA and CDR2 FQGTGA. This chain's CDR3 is CASSPDRDLAYTF. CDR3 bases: TGTGCCAGCAGCCCTGACAGGGATCTGGCCTACACCTTC.

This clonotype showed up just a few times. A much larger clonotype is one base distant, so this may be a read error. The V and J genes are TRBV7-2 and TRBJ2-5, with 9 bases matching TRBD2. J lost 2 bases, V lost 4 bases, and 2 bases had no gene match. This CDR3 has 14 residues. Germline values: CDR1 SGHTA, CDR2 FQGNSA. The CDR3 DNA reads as TGTGCCAGCAGCTGCCTAGCGGGGCAAGAGACCCAGTACTTC. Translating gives CASSCLAGQETQYF.

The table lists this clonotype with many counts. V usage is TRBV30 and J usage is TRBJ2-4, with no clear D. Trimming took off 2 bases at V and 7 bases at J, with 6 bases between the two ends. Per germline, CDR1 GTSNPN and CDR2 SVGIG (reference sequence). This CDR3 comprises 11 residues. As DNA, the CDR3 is TGTGCCTGGAGTCGCGATAACATTCAGTACTTC. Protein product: CAWSRDNIQYF. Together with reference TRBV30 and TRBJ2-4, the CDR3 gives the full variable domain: SQTIHQWPATLVQPVGSPLSLECTVEGTSNPNLYWYRQAAGRGLQLLFYSVGIGQISSEVPQNLSASRPQDRQFILSSKKLLLSDSGFYLCAWSRDNIQYFGAGTRLSVL.

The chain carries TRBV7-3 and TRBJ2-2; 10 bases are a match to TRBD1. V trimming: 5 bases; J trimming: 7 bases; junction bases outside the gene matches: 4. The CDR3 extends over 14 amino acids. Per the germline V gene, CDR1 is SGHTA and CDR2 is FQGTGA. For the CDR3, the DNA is TGTGCCAGCAGCCAGACAGGGGGCCTCGGGGAGCTGTTTTTT. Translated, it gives CASSQTGGLGELFF.

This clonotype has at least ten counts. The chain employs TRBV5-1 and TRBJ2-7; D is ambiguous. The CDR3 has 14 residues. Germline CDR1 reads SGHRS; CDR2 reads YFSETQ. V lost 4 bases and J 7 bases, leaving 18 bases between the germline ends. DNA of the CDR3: TGCGCCAGCAGCCCTCTGAACCGGGTGGGAGAGCAGTACTTC. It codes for CASSPLNRVGEQYF.